The 6 T cell receptor beta chains presented below share a single source sample, sequenced in a study of cytomegalovirus exposure and HLA in healthy donors. The PCR was carried out with 60 Vbeta primers and 13 Jbeta primers. Data came from immunoSEQ multiplex PCR; TCRdb stores just in-frame clones and leaves some out. The table includes about 170,000 clones, 73% detected once. The sequenced material came from PBMCs. The receptor set was obtained from a woman between 18 and 29 years old in good health and CMV-seropositive.

In DNA form, the CDR3 reads TGTGCCAGCAGTTCCGGGACAGCGATCCTTTACAATGAGCAGTTCTTC. It specifies CASSSGTAILYNEQFF. The chain joins TRBV28 to TRBJ2-1, with 7 positions matching TRBD1. CDR1 and CDR2 from the germline V gene are MDHEN and SYDVKM. The CDR3 spans 16 residues. J was trimmed by 4 bases and V by 4 bases; bases with no gene match: 10. The full variable domain, completed using reference TRBV28 and TRBJ2-1, is DVKVTQSSRYLVKRTGEKVFLECVQDMDHENMFWYRQDPGLGLRLIYFSYDVKMKEKGDIPEGYSVSREKKERFSLILESASTNQTSMYLCASSSGTAILYNEQFFGPGTRLTVL.

This clone was seen only a few times. This chain connects TRBV14 to TRBJ2-7; tentative D call: TRBD1 (6 bases). The CDR3 is 15 amino acids. The germline V gene has CDR1 SGHDN and CDR2 FVKESK. Trimming removed 1 base from V and 2 bases from J, with 12 bases in between. The CDR3 spells CASSQGQVYPYEQYF. The CDR3 nucleotides are TGTGCCAGCAGCCAAGGACAGGTTTACCCCTACGAGCAGTACTTC.

This clone was recorded a few times. This rearrangement joins TRBV7-2 to TRBJ1-2; no definite D call. The V gene lost 1 base and the J gene lost 8 bases, with 17 bases spanning the gap. Germline CDR1 reads SGHTA; CDR2 reads FQGNSA. This CDR3 comprises 15 residues. DNA for the CDR3: TGTGCCAGCAGCTTAGATGGTTTAAGCCCCTGGGGCTACACCTTC. Translating gives CASSLDGLSPWGYTF.

This clone was seen just once. The chain combines TRBV28 with TRBJ2-5, with TRBD1 matching 8 bases. The CDR3 spans 15 residues. Losses at the gene ends were 4 bases for V and 2 bases for J; bases not matched to a gene: 6. CDR1 and CDR2 (germline): MDHEN, SYDVKM. The CDR3 region has the DNA TGTGCCAGCAGTTCGCCAAGGACAGGGCAAGAGACCCAGTACTTC. It codes for CASSSPRTGQETQYF.

The J gene is TRBJ1-1, the V gene TRBV6-6; 9 bases are shared with TRBD1. The CDR3 runs 16 residues. CDR1 is MNHNY, CDR2 SVGAGI, per germline (reference sequence). The junction had 7 bases not matched to a gene; V was cut back by 5 bases and J by 0 bases. As DNA, the CDR3 is TGTGCCAGCAGTCCACAGACAGGGGGTATGAACACTGAAGCTTTCTTT. Translation gives CASSPQTGGMNTEAFF.

The CDR3 nucleotides read TGTGCCACCAGCAGAGTGGGGGTCGGGGGTGAGCAGTTCTTC. It is translated as CATSRVGVGGEQFF. V and J are TRBV15 and TRBJ2-1; maybe TRBD2 (6 bases). This CDR3 is built from 14 residues. Germline-derived CDR1 and CDR2 are LNHNV and YYDKDF (reference sequence). Trimming pared 1 base from V and 9 bases from J, leaving 13 bases between.